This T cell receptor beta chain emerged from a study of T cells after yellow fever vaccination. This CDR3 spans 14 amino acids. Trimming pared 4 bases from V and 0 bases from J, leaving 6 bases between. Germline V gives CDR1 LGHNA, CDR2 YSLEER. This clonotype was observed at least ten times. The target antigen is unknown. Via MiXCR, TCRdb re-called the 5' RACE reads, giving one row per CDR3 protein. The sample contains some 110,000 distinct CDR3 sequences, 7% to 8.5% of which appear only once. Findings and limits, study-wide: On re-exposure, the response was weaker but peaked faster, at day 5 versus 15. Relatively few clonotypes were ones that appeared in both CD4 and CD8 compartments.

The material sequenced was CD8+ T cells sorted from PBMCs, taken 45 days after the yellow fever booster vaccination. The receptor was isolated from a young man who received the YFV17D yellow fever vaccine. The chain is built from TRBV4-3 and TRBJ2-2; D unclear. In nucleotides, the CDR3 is TGCGCCAGCAGCCGCGGATCGAACACCGGGGAGCTGTTTTTT. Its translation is CASSRGSNTGELFF.